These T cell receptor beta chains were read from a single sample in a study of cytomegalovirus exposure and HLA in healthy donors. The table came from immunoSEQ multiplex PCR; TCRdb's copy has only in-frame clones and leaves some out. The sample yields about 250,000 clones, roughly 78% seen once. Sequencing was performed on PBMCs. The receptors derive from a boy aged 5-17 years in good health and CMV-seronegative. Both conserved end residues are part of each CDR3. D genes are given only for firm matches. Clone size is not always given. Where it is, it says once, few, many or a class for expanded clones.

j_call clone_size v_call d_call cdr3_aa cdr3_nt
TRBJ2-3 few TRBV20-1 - CSARMTDTQYF TGCAGCGCCAGGATGACAGATACGCAGTATTTT
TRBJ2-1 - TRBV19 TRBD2 CASSIGLAGVPRNEQFF TGTGCCAGTAGTATCGGACTAGCGGGAGTGCCAAGAAATGAGCAGTTCTTC
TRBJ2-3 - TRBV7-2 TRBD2 CASSLDLGGATDTQYF TGTGCCAGCAGCTTAGACCTCGGGGGGGCCACAGATACGCAGTATTTT
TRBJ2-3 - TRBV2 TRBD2 CASSPSLAGGTDTQYF TGTGCCAGCAGTCCCTCACTAGCGGGGGGCACAGATACGCAGTATTTT
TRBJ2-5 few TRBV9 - CASSVGNGRRETQYF TGTGCCAGCAGCGTAGGGAACGGGAGAAGGGAGACCCAGTACTTC
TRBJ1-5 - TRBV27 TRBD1 CASSLTGGDQPQHF TGTGCCAGCAGTTTGACAGGGGGCGATCAGCCCCAGCATTTT
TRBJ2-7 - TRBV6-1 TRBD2 CASSLGLARYEQYF TGTGCCAGCAGTCTGGGACTAGCTAGGTACGAGCAGTACTTC
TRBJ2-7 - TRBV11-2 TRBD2 CASSLGTSGIYEQYF TGTGCCAGCAGCTTGGGGACTAGCGGAATCTACGAGCAGTACTTC
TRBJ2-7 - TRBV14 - CASSHGGPRYEQYF TGTGCCAGCAGCCACGGGGGGCCTCGCTACGAGCAGTACTTC
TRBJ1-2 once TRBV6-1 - CASSGISQGNAGYTF TGTGCCAGCAGTGGGATTAGCCAGGGTAACGCTGGCTACACCTTC
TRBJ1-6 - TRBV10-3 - CAIRSPTGDSPLHF TGTGCCATCAGATCGCCCACAGGTGATTCACCCCTCCACTTT
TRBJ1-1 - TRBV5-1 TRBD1 CASSLGDRGHILEAFF TGCGCCAGCAGCTTGGGGGACAGGGGGCATATTCTGGAGGCTTTCTTT
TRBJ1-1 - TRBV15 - CATIGGMNTEAFF TGTGCCACCATCGGCGGTATGAACACTGAAGCTTTCTTT
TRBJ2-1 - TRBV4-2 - CASSQDLVVPYNEQFF TGTGCCAGCAGCCAAGATCTGGTAGTCCCCTACAATGAGCAGTTCTTC
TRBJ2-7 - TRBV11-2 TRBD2 CASSFGTKAYEQYF TGTGCCAGCAGCTTTGGGACTAAGGCCTACGAGCAGTACTTC
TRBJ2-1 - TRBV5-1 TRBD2 CASSLTLAGGPYNEQFF TGCGCCAGCAGCCTCACCCTCGCGGGAGGGCCGTACAATGAGCAGTTCTTC
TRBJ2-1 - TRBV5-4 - CASSLELDEQFF TGTGCCAGCAGCTTGGAACTGGATGAGCAGTTCTTC
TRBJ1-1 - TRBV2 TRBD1 CASTSDRGGTEAFF TGTGCCAGCACCTCGGACAGGGGAGGCACTGAAGCTTTCTTT
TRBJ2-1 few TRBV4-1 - CASSQVGGNEQFF TGCGCCAGCAGCCAAGTGGGGGGCAATGAGCAGTTCTTC
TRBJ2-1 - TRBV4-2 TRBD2 CASSQGQLAGGNEQFF TGTGCCAGCAGCCAAGGGCAACTAGCGGGAGGAAATGAGCAGTTCTTC
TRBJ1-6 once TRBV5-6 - CASSLRRAAYSPLHF TGTGCCAGCAGCTTGCGCCGAGCGGCATACTCACCCCTCCACTTT
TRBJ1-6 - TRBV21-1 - CASHRRNRDSPLHF TGTGCCAGCCACCGTCGGAACAGAGATTCACCCCTCCACTTT
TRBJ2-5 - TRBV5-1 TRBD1 CASSLLQGRQETQYF TGCGCCAGCAGCTTGTTACAGGGGCGGCAAGAGACCCAGTACTTC
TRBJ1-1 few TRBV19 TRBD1 CASSHTGQVLGAFF TGTGCCAGTAGTCACACCGGACAGGTCTTGGGAGCTTTCTTT
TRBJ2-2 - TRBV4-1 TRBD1 CASSHLRGPAGGGELFF TGCGCCAGCAGCCACCTCAGGGGGCCGGCGGGCGGGGGGGAGCTGTTTTTT
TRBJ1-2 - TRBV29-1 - CSGGEGVRGYTF TGCAGCGGGGGGGAGGGGGTGCGTGGCTACACCTTC
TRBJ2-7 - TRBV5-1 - CASSLDRVEQYF TGCGCCAGCAGCTTGGACAGGGTCGAGCAGTACTTC
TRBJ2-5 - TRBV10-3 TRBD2 CAISEGGPAGGPLETQYF TGTGCCATCAGTGAAGGGGGTCCAGCGGGAGGGCCCTTAGAGACCCAGTACTTC
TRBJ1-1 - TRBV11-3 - CASSLDRTEAFF TGTGCCAGCAGCTTAGATCGTACTGAAGCTTTCTTT
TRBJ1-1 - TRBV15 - CATSDRVNTEAFF TGTGCCACATCGGACAGAGTGAACACTGAAGCTTTCTTT
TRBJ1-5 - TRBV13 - CASSLGATGHGNQPQHF TGTGCCAGCAGCTTGGGGGCGACAGGCCATGGCAATCAGCCCCAGCATTTT
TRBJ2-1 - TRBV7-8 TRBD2 CASSSLAGGIYNEQFF TGTGCCAGCAGCTCTCTAGCGGGAGGGATCTACAATGAGCAGTTCTTC
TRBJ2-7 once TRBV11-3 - CASSRRGYEQYF TGTGCCAGCAGCCGCAGGGGCTACGAGCAGTACTTC
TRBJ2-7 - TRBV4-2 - CASSQGRSGSDAYEQYF TGTGCCAGCAGCCAAGGGAGATCGGGTAGCGATGCCTACGAGCAGTACTTC
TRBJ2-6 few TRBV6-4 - CASSDDSSGANVLTF TGTGCCAGCAGTGATGACAGCTCTGGGGCCAACGTCCTGACTTTC
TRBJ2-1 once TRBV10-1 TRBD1 CASSGGTGGNEQFF TGCGCCAGCAGTGGTGGGACAGGGGGGAATGAGCAGTTCTTC
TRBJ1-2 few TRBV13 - CASNRGGGGYTF TGTGCCAGCAACCGCGGGGGCGGCGGCTACACCTTC
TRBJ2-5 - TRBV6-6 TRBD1 CASSLNRGHAETQYF TGTGCCAGCAGTTTGAATAGGGGGCATGCGGAGACCCAGTACTTC
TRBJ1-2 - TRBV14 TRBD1 CASSQDPRGPYGYTF TGTGCCAGCAGCCAAGACCCCAGGGGGCCCTATGGCTACACCTTC
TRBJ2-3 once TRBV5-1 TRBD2 CASSLGRSGSNTQYF TGCGCCAGCAGCTTGGGGCGTAGCGGGAGTAATACGCAGTATTTT
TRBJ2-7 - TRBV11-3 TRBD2 CASSRKLAGGPSNEQYF TGTGCCAGCAGCCGAAAACTCGCGGGGGGGCCTTCGAACGAGCAGTACTTC